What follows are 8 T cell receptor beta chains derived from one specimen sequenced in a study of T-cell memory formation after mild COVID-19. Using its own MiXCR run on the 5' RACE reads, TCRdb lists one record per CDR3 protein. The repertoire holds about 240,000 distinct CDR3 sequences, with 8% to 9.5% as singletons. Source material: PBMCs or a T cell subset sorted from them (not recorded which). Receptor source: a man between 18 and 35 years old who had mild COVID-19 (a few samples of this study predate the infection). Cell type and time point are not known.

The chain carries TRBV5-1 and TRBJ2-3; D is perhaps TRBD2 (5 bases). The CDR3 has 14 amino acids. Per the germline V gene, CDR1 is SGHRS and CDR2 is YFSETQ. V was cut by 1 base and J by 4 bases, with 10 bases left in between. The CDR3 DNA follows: TGCGCCAGCAGCTTGACACTAGGGTCAGATACGCAGTATTTT. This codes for CASSLTLGSDTQYF.

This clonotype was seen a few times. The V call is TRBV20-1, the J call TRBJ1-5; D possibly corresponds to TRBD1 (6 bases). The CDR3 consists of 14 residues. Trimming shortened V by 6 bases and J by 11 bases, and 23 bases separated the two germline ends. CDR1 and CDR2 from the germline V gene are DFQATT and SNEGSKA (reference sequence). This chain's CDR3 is CSAPQQGGGWSQHF. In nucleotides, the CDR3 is TGCAGTGCCCCTCAACAGGGAGGGGGTTGGTCCCAGCATTTT.

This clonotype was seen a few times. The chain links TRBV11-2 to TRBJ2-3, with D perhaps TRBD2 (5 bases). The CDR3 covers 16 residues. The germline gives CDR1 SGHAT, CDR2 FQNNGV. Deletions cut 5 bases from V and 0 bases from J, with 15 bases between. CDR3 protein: CASSRKLATSTDTQYF. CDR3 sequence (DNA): TGTGCCAGCAGCCGCAAATTAGCGACTAGCACAGATACGCAGTATTTT.

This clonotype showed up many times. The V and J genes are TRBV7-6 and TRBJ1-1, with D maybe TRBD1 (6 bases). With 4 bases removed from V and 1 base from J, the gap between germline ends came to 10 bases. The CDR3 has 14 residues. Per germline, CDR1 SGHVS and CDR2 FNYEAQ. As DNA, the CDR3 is TGTGCCAGCAGCTCGTTCAGGGGGAACACTGAAGCTTTCTTT. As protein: CASSSFRGNTEAFF.

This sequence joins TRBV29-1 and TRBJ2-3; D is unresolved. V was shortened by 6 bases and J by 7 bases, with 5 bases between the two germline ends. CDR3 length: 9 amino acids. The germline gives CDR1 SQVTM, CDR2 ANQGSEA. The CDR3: CSVENTQYF. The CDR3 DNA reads TGCAGCGTCGAGAATACGCAGTATTTT.

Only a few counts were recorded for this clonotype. CDR3 sequence: CASSLEWGELFF. For the CDR3, the DNA is TGCGCCAGCAGCTTGGAATGGGGGGAGCTGTTTTTT. The rearrangement links TRBV5-1 to TRBJ2-2, with D hard to call. Germline assignment: CDR1 SGHRS and CDR2 YFSETQ. V was cut by 0 bases and J by 8 bases, with 5 bases left in between. The CDR3 extends over 12 amino acids.

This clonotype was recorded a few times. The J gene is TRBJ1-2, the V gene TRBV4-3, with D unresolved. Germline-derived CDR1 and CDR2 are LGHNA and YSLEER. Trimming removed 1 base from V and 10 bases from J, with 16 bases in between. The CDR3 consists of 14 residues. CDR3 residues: CASSQGVNSPSYTF. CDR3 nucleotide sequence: TGCGCCAGCAGCCAAGGGGTTAATAGTCCCTCCTACACCTTC.

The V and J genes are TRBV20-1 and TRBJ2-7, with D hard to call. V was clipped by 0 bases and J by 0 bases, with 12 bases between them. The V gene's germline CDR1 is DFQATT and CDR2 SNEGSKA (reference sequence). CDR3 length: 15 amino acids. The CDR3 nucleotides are TGCAGTGCTAGAGAATCCGTCATATCCTCCTACGAGCAGTACTTC. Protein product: CSARESVISSYEQYF.